This T cell receptor (beta chain) was recovered during a study of T cell clonotyping in hematopoietic cell transplantation. Study-level points and caveats: Graft donor and pretransplant recipient Inverse Simpson Index values predicted broader posttransplant TCR diversity. At the given depth, recipient repertoires were over 95% de novo clonotypes. No sorting was done, leaving CD4 and CD8 contributions mixed. Pathologically expanded recipient clonotypes increased progressively from day 30 to day 180 as diversity fell.

Sequenced by immunoSEQ multiplex PCR; TCRdb stores in-frame clones only, minus some. The sample holds fewer than 80,000 clones, about 94% seen once. Germline CDR1 and CDR2: SGHDT and YYEEEE. The CDR3 spans 16 residues. The V and J ends lost 3 bases and 3 bases, in that order; junction bases with no gene match: 7. With respect to this clone: Its specificity is unknown.

The sequence came from a middle-aged man in good health. Some clones in this sample may be carry-over from other donors' samples. Sequencing was done on a sample of peripheral blood mononuclear cells. The chain combines TRBV5-6 with TRBJ2-5; 11 positions match TRBD2. CDR3 nucleotide sequence: TGTGCCAGCAGCTACTCGCTAGCGGGGGGAGAAGAGACCCAGTACTTC. It specifies CASSYSLAGGEETQYF.